This TCR beta chain was obtained from a study of identical twins' blood T cells. Regarding the study as a whole: Even for out-of-frame TCRbeta, twins reportedly shared V gene usage much more than unrelated donors. Top TCRbeta clonotypes were shared more with twin than unrelated donors.

The authors' processing: Clonotypes per individual ranged from about 85,000 to nearly 550,000. Via MiXCR, TCRdb re-called the 5' RACE reads, giving one row per CDR3 protein. TCRdb's processing, not the authors' own work, is the source of the V and J calls. Counted here are 350,000 to 400,000 distinct CDR3 sequences, under 30% occurring once; the ten biggest clones make up roughly 6.1%. With respect to this clonotype: Its matching antigen is unknown.

CDR3 size: 15 residues. From germline, CDR1 is SQVTM and CDR2 ANQGSEA. The junction had 2 bases not matched to a gene; V was cut back by 7 bases and J by 0 bases. The sequencing sample was made of PBMCs. The chain couples TRBV29-1 to TRBJ2-1; 14 bases agree with TRBD2. The origin of this receptor is a woman aged 18 to 50 in good health. CDR3 coding DNA: TGCAGCGCGGGGACTAGCGGGAGCTCCTACAATGAGCAGTTCTTC. The encoded protein is CSAGTSGSSYNEQFF.